The TCR beta chain described here comes from a study of OX40 agonist ivuxolimab in advanced cancers. About the research overall: Patients were around 83% male with ages about 23 to 80, mean around 58.

Germline values: CDR1 SEHNR, CDR2 FQNEAQ (reference sequence). There are 17 residues in the CDR3. Trimming removed 1 base from V and 2 bases from J, with 16 bases in between. Only in-frame clones appear in the TCRdb table, and some are missing; sequencing was by immunoSEQ multiplex PCR. The repertoire holds fewer than 90,000 clones, with 89% as singletons. V gene TRBV7-9 combines with J gene TRBJ2-3; either TRBD1 or TRBD2 may supply D (6 bases each). The specimen was CD4+ or CD8+ T cells sorted from blood, collected in a trial of the OX40 agonist ivuxolimab. This TCR was sampled from an adult with an advanced solid tumor such as melanoma, head and neck, liver or kidney cancer. The CDR3, as DNA: TGTGCCAGCAGCTTAGTCACAGGGACTTTCAACACAGATACGCAGTATTTT. This gives the protein CASSLVTGTFNTDTQYF.